This T cell receptor (beta chain) was sequenced for a study of T-cell memory formation after mild COVID-19. Via MiXCR, TCRdb re-called the 5' RACE reads, giving one row per CDR3 protein. The sample includes fewer than 250,000 distinct CDR3 sequences, around 26% seen only once; the top ten take around 10%. This clonotype was observed a single time. Its antigen is not known. Study findings and constraints: The pre-infection memory compartment contained some responding clones, suggesting cross-reactive memory joined.

V dropped 5 bases and J dropped 15; count of bases not matched to a gene: 8. This CDR3 is 12 amino acids long. Germline CDR1 SGHVS, CDR2 FQNEAQ. This clonotype was obtained from an adult woman who had mild COVID-19 (a few samples of this study predate the infection). Cell type and time point are not known. The sequenced sample consisted of PBMCs or a T cell subset sorted from them (not recorded which). This chain uses TRBV7-8 with TRBJ2-3, with 10 bases that match TRBD1. The CDR3 DNA follows: TGTGCCAGCAGCCCGTGGACAGGGGGAGGATATTTT. Translating gives CASSPWTGGGYF.